The T cell receptor (beta chain) under discussion was sequenced for a study of T cell responses to AZD1222 COVID-19 vaccine. Only in-frame clones appear in the TCRdb table, and some are missing; sequencing was by immunoSEQ multiplex PCR. This table holds 150,000 or so clones, approximately 90% found once. Regarding this clone: Its antigen is still unknown.

General study points: Researchers took repertoire samples only after the peak T cell response had come. Close to half of spike-specific TCRs reportedly recognize unmutated variant regions. Spike was spanned by vaccine-associated CD4 TCRs, which were dominant at 160-218 and 743-854.

Germline assignment: CDR1 SGHTA and CDR2 FQGNSA. This CDR3 contains 14 residues. Trimming took off 5 bases at V and 0 bases at J, with 10 bases between the two ends. The chain carries TRBV7-2 and TRBJ1-2; tentatively, D is TRBD1 (5 bases). This sequence originates from an adult in good health. Sequencing used peripheral blood, obtained on day 0 of AZD1222 vaccination. CDR3: CASSPTVANYGYTF. CDR3 coding DNA: TGTGCCAGCAGCCCGACAGTAGCTAACTATGGCTACACCTTC.